This T cell receptor beta chain was obtained from a study of early T cells in non-severe SARS-CoV-2 infection. About the research overall: Bulk RNA taken from unsorted whole blood was sequenced, leaving chains unpaired. Overall study results and limits: VDJdb-based matching was biased toward anti-spike CD8 responses and missed private and CD4 specificities.

Worth noting for this clonotype: Its specificity is unknown.

Individual cDNA molecules were tagged with unique molecular identifiers. TCRdb re-called the 5' RACE reads through MiXCR, storing one row per CDR3 protein. The table lists around 55,000 distinct CDR3 sequences, 5% to 7.5% of them singletons. Trimming left V 2 bases short and J 7 bases short, with 20 bases between. The V gene's germline CDR1 is MNHEY and CDR2 SMNVEV (reference sequence). The CDR3 is made up of 17 amino acids. This receptor was obtained from an adult who was a healthcare worker with PCR-confirmed SARS-CoV-2 infection or an uninfected control (not recorded which). Sequences were derived from whole blood, sampled at baseline. This rearrangement joins TRBV27 to TRBJ1-4; D is ambiguous. The CDR3 reads CASSLDLTRAAGEKLFF. DNA of the CDR3: TGTGCCAGCAGTTTAGACCTGACACGGGCAGCGGGTGAAAAACTGTTTTTT.